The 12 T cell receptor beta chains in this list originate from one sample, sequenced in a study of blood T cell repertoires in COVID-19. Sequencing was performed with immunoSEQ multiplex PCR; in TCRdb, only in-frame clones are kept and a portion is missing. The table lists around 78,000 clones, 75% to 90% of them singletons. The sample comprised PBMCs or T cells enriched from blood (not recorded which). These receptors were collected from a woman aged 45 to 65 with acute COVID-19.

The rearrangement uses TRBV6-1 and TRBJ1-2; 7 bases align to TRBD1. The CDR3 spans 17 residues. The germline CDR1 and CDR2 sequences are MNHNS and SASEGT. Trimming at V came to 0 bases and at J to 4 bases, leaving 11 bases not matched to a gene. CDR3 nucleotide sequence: TGTGCCAGCAGTGAAGCCGGACAGGACCTTCTCGGCTATGGCTACACCTTC. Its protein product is CASSEAGQDLLGYGYTF.

The CDR3 loop is CASSFLLDSDTQYF. CDR3 nucleotides: TGTGCCAGCAGTTTCTTACTGGACTCAGATACGCAGTATTTT. The rearrangement joins TRBV27 to TRBJ2-3; the D gene is possibly TRBD2 (5 bases). Trimming pared 3 bases from V and 4 bases from J, leaving 11 bases between. There are 14 residues in the CDR3. Germline values: CDR1 MNHEY, CDR2 SMNVEV (reference sequence).

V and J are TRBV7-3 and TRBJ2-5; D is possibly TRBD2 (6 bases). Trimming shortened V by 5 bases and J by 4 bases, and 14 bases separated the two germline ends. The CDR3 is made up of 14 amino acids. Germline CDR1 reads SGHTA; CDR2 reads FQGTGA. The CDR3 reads CASSPGRRGETQYF. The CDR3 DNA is TGTGCCAGCAGCCCAGGGAGGAGGGGAGAGACCCAGTACTTC.

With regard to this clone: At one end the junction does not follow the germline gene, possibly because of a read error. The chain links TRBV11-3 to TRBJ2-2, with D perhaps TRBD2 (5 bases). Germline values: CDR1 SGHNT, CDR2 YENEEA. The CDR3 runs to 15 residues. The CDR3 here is CASSPRAANPGELFF. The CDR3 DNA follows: TGTGCCAGCAGCCCGAGGGCTGCGAACCCCGGGGAGCTGTTTTTT.

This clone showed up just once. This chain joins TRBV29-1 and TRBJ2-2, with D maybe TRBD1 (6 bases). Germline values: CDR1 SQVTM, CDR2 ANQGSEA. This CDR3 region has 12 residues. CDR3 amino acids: CGTGTNTGELFF. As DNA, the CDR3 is TGCGGTACAGGGACGAACACCGGGGAGCTGTTTTTT.

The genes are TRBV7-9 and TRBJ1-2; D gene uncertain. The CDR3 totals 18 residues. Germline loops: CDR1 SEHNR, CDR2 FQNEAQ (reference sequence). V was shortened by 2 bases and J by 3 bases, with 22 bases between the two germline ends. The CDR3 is CASSLRTTDFGVHYGYTF. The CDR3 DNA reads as TGTGCCAGCAGCTTACGGACCACAGATTTCGGGGTGCACTATGGCTACACCTTC.

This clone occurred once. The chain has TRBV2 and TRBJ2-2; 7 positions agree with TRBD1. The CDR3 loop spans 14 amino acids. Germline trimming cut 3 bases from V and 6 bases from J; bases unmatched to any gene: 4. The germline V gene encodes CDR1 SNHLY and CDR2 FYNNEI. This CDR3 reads CASSEGQYSGELFF. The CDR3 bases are TGTGCCAGCAGTGAGGGACAGTATTCCGGGGAGCTGTTTTTT. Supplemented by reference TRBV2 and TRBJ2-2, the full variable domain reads EPEVTQTPSHQVTQMGQEVILRCVPISNHLYFYWYRQILGQKVEFLVSFYNNEISEKSEIFDDQFSVERPDGSNFTLKIRSTKLEDSAMYFCASSEGQYSGELFFGEGSRLTVL.

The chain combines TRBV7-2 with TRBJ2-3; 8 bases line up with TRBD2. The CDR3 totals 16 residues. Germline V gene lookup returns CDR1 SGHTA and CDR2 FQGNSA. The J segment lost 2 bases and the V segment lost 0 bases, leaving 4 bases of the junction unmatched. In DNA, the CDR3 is TGTGCCAGCAGCTTAGCTAGCGGGGCTTTCACAGATACGCAGTATTTT. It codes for CASSLASGAFTDTQYF.

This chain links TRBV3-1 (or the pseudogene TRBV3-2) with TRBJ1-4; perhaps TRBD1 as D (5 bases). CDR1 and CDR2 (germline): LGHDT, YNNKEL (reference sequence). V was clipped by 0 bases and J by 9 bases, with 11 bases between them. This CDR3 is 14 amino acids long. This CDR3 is CASSQDGGDKKLFF. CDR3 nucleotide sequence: TGTGCCAGCAGCCAAGATGGGGGGGATAAAAAACTGTTTTTT.

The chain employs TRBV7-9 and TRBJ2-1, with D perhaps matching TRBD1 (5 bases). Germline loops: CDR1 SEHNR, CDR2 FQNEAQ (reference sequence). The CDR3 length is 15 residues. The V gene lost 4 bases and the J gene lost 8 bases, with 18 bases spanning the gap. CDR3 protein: CASSSLRAQFDEQFF. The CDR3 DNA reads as TGTGCCAGCAGCTCCCTCAGGGCTCAATTCGATGAGCAGTTCTTC. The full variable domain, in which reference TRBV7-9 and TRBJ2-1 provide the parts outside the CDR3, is DTGVSQNPRHKITKRGQNVTFRCDPISEHNRLYWYRQTLGQGPEFLTYFQNEAQLEKSRLLSDRFSAERPKGSFSTLEIQRTEQGDSAMYLCASSSLRAQFDEQFFGPGTRLTVL.

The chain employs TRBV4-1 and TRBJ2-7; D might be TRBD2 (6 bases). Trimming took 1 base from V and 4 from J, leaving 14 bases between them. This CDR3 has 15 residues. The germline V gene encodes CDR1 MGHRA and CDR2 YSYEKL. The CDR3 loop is CASSQGYGLNYEQYF. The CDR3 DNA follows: TGCGCCAGCAGCCAAGGATACGGACTAAATTACGAGCAGTACTTC.

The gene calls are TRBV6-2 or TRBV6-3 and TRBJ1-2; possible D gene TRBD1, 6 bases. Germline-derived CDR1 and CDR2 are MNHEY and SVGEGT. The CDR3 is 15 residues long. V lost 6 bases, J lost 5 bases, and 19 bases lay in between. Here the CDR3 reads CASSKLGTMGYGYTF. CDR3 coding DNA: TGTGCCAGCAGCAAACTCGGGACAATGGGATATGGCTACACCTTC.